The 19 T cell receptor beta chains in this list originate from one sample, sequenced in a study of T cell changes during pregnancy in multiple sclerosis. Libraries were prepared by immunoSEQ multiplex PCR; TCRdb keeps only in-frame clonotypes and omits some of them. Of 35,000 to 55,000 clones listed, around nine tenths are singletons. The starting material was CD8+ T cells from peripheral blood mononuclear cells, obtained after pregnancy. Receptors were obtained from a female donor in good health, enrolled as a control in a pregnancy study.

The chain has TRBV11-3 and TRBJ2-1; no clear D. The CDR3 is 13 amino acids. The V end was cut by 0 bases, the J end by 9 bases, with 9 bases between. Germline assignment: CDR1 SGHNT and CDR2 YENEEA. Written as DNA, the CDR3 is TGTGCCAGCAGCTTAGATATAAGTAGTGAGCAGTTCTTC. Its translation: CASSLDISSEQFF.

The chain uses TRBV15 and TRBJ2-3, with 9 bases that match TRBD1. Germline CDR1 LNHNV, CDR2 YYDKDF (reference sequence). Trimming removed 5 bases from V and 7 bases from J; junction bases left unmatched: 13. The CDR3 runs 16 residues. The CDR3 sequence: CATSLQTGTGINTQYF. CDR3 DNA: TGTGCCACCAGCTTGCAAACCGGGACAGGGATTAATACGCAGTATTTT. Variable domain in full (rest from reference TRBV15 and TRBJ2-3): DAMVIQNPRYQVTQFGKPVTLSCSQTLNHNVMYWYQQKSSQAPKLLFHYYDKDFNNEADTPDNFQSRRPNTSFCFLDIRSPGLGDTAMYLCATSLQTGTGINTQYFGPGTRLTVL.

The chain combines TRBV7-9 with TRBJ2-7, with 7 bases identical to TRBD1. Trimming at V came to 1 base and at J to 12 bases, leaving 9 bases not matched to a gene. The CDR3 is 13 residues long. The V gene's germline CDR1 is SEHNR and CDR2 FQNEAQ (reference sequence). CDR3 DNA: TGTGCCAGCAGCTTAGGGACCGGGACAGATATGTACTTC. It encodes CASSLGTGTDMYF.

CDR3 protein: CASSLNSGGGTDTQYF. The CDR3, as DNA: TGTGCCAGCAGTCTAAATTCGGGGGGGGGCACAGATACGCAGTATTTT. The chain uses TRBV27 and TRBJ2-3, with 8 bases matching TRBD2. This CDR3 is 16 amino acids long. V dropped 5 bases and J dropped 1; count of bases not matched to a gene: 8. Germline V gene lookup returns CDR1 MNHEY and CDR2 SMNVEV (reference sequence).

CDR3 nucleotides: TGTGCCAGCAGCGCTGAGGGACTAGCGGGCTACGAGCAGTACTTC. This sequence encodes CASSAEGLAGYEQYF. The rearrangement joins TRBV11-2 to TRBJ2-7; 12 nucleotides line up with TRBD2. V shed 5 bases, J shed 3 bases, and the junction held 5 bases outside the gene matches. Per germline, CDR1 SGHAT and CDR2 FQNNGV. There are 15 residues in the CDR3.

The chain combines TRBV7-3 with TRBJ2-3; 7 bases are a match to TRBD2. The CDR3 is 15 amino acids. J was trimmed by 0 bases and V by 3 bases; bases with no gene match: 3. The germline V gene has CDR1 SGHTA and CDR2 FQGTGA. CDR3 in DNA: TGTGCCAGCAGCTTTAGCGGGCACAGCACAGATACGCAGTATTTT. Amino acid sequence: CASSFSGHSTDTQYF.

This clone has just one count. The rearrangement joins TRBV30 to TRBJ2-2, with 7 bases fitting TRBD2. The length of the CDR3 is 14 residues. V shed 1 base, J shed 1 base, and the junction held 0 bases outside the gene matches. Germline V CDR1 and CDR2: GTSNPN, SVGIG (reference sequence). CDR3 DNA sequence: TGTGCCTGGAGTGCGGGGGGGAACACCGGGGAGCTGTTTTTT. It is translated as CAWSAGGNTGELFF.

This chain connects TRBV9 to TRBJ2-3; D perhaps matches TRBD1 (6 bases). The CDR3 totals 16 residues. Per germline, CDR1 SGDLS and CDR2 YYNGEE. V lost 0 bases and J 2 bases, leaving 13 bases between the germline ends. The CDR3 nucleotides are TGTGCCAGCAGCGTAGCTGCCCAGGGGTACACAGATACGCAGTATTTT. This gives the protein CASSVAAQGYTDTQYF.

The chain is built from TRBV7-9 and TRBJ1-3, with 7 bases fitting TRBD1. The junction had 4 bases not matched to a gene; V was cut back by 4 bases and J by 4 bases. This CDR3 contains 14 residues. Germline V gene lookup returns CDR1 SEHNR and CDR2 FQNEAQ (reference sequence). CDR3 residues: CASSSGGNGNTIYF. CDR3 coding DNA: TGTGCCAGCAGCTCAGGGGGAAACGGAAACACCATATATTTT.

The gene calls are TRBV27 and TRBJ2-7, with D uncertain. Trimming removed 7 bases from V and 3 bases from J, with 4 bases in between. The CDR3 covers 10 residues. CDR1 and CDR2 (germline): MNHEY, SMNVEV (reference sequence). CDR3: CASTSYEQYF. The DNA of the CDR3 is TGTGCCAGCACGAGCTACGAGCAGTACTTC.

In the case of this clone: A junction boundary mismatches the germline segment, possibly from a read error. The sample carries other DNA sequences with the same CDR3. J is TRBJ2-7 and V is TRBV15; 7 positions match TRBD2. The CDR3 is 18 amino acids. Germline CDR1 reads LNHNV; CDR2 reads YYDKDF (reference sequence). The CDR3 loop is CATSESGHTGGVRDEQYF. CDR3 DNA sequence: TGCGCCACCAGCGAGTCGGGGCATACTGGGGGGGTTAGGGACGAGCAGTACTTC.

This chain joins TRBV4-1 and TRBJ2-3; tentatively, D is TRBD2 (7 bases). The CDR3 length is 17 residues. Deletions cut 0 bases from V and 3 bases from J, with 16 bases between. Per germline, CDR1 MGHRA and CDR2 YSYEKL. The CDR3 DNA reads TGCGCCAGCAGCCAAGATAGTGGGGGGGGCGTGACAGATACGCAGTATTTT. Translating gives CASSQDSGGGVTDTQYF.

J is TRBJ1-1 and V is TRBV7-9, with a tentative D call TRBD1 (5 bases). Trimming took 5 bases from V and 1 from J, leaving 11 bases between them. This CDR3 contains 14 residues. CDR1 and CDR2 (germline): SEHNR, FQNEAQ (reference sequence). The CDR3 loop is CASSPPGGNTEAFF. The CDR3 DNA is TGTGCCAGCAGCCCTCCGGGGGGGAACACTGAAGCTTTCTTT.

The gene calls are TRBV4-3 and TRBJ2-2; weak D call: TRBD2 (6 bases). From germline, CDR1 is LGHNA and CDR2 YSLEER. V lost 1 base to trimming and J lost 4 bases, with 13 bases between them. This CDR3 has 16 residues. CDR3 in amino acids: CASSQGTAGITGELFF. The CDR3 nucleotides are TGCGCCAGCAGCCAAGGAACCGCGGGGATCACCGGGGAGCTGTTTTTT.

The chain combines TRBV28 with TRBJ1-3; D unresolved. The CDR3 has 16 residues. V gave up 3 bases and J gave up 0 bases, with 12 bases separating them. The germline CDR1 and CDR2 sequences are MDHEN and SYDVKM. Here the CDR3 DNA reads TGTGCCAGCAGTTTGGGCACACGAAGCTCTGGAAACACCATATATTTT. Translating it yields CASSLGTRSSGNTIYF.

The genes are TRBV28 and TRBJ1-6; no reliable D call. The CDR3 runs 15 residues. Germline V gene data show CDR1 as MDHEN and CDR2 as SYDVKM. V dropped 1 base and J dropped 7 bases, with 11 bases sitting between them. The DNA for the CDR3 is TGTGCCAGCAGTTTATTTCAGGTCGACAATTCACCCCTCCACTTT. Its protein is CASSLFQVDNSPLHF.

This clone was observed a handful of times. The chain uses TRBV30 and TRBJ1-1; TRBD1 is a possible D gene (6 bases). The CDR3 sequence is 12 residues long. The germline gives CDR1 GTSNPN, CDR2 SVGIG (reference sequence). Trimming stripped 4 bases from V and 6 bases from J, with 12 bases between. The CDR3 sequence: CAWKGDRPEAFF. The CDR3 region has the DNA TGTGCCTGGAAGGGGGACCGGCCTGAAGCTTTCTTT.

This clone was picked up one time. This chain connects TRBV19 to TRBJ1-3; TRBD1 is a possible D gene (6 bases). The germline V and J ends were trimmed by 7 bases and 0 bases, with 19 bases remaining between them. The CDR3 covers 17 residues. The germline CDR1 and CDR2 sequences are LNHDA and SQIVND (reference sequence). CDR3 sequence: CASMGATEYRSGNTIYF. In DNA, the CDR3 is TGTGCCAGTATGGGGGCCACAGAGTATCGCTCTGGAAACACCATATATTTT.

V usage is TRBV5-5 and J usage is TRBJ2-2; 8 nucleotides align to TRBD1. This CDR3 contains 12 residues. The germline CDR1 and CDR2 sequences are SGHKS and YYEKEE (reference sequence). Unmatched junction bases numbered 5, after V lost 5 bases and J lost 11 bases. CDR3 bases: TGTGCCAGCAGTCTCAGGGGGCTCGAGCTGTTTTTT. Amino acids: CASSLRGLELFF.